This T cell receptor beta chain was captured by sequencing in a study of shared T cell receptors in the human thymus (dated by TCRdb to about 2021). Concerning the study at large: The study examined how the human thymus generates shared, self-reactive T-cell receptor alpha chains.

About this clone itself: Its antigen remains unidentified. No per-base quality is available; no much larger clone lies one base away.

Library creation used the immunoSEQ multiplex PCR assay. The table was pulled from immuneACCESS by TCRdb, which kept in-frame rearrangements only. Such tables lose some clones; where checked, under half of the loss comes from unresolved V genes, and the rest has no known cause. Present in this sample are more than 550,000 clones, 70% to 90% of which were seen just once. The ten largest account for roughly 0.0086% of the sample. V drops 0 bases and J drops 4 bases, leaving 15 bases in between. The CDR3 holds 17 amino acids from the cysteine to the phenylalanine. Only the CDR3 part of the read is kept: 51 bases, read in frame from the first base. CDR1 LGHNA and CDR2 YSLEER were looked up in the germline V gene. Another study also made use of these data, one on human thymus T cells. The second study reports: Donors were immunologically healthy infants undergoing open corrective cardiac surgery for congenital heart defects in Finland. The thymus tissue came from surgical resects taken out during corrective cardiac surgery. V and J gene segment usage appeared biased in both thymic and peripheral blood repertoires. According to the related research, thymic TCR repertoires were highly overlapping among unrelated individuals. The study described the TCR alpha and beta repertoires in under 10 infant thymus samples and a few matching peripheral blood samples. Donor ages ranging from about 6 to 244 days were recorded, and 5 or 6 male and two female infants were included in the cohort. Thymocytes were freed from the tissue by mechanical means and kept at -70 degrees C as pellets of about 8.5-34 million cells. A QIAsymphony instrument was used to extract genomic DNA from frozen cell pellets. The immunoSEQ multiplex PCR assay was used to amplify the TCRB and TCRAD loci from a standardized quantity of quality-controlled genomic DNA. Amplicons spanned the V(D)J region at a length sufficient to cover the CDR3 and identify V and J genes. The amplicons were sequenced on an Illumina platform via the commercial immunoSEQ service. Corrections for primer bias and sequencing errors followed previously described methods, while TCRAD and TCRB definitions were based on the IMGT database. Repertoires were analysed with immunoSEQ Analyzer 3.0 and VDJTools, covering basic statistics, V/J segment usage, diversity estimates, rarefaction and pairwise overlap. Diversity was estimated using the Chao1, ChaoE, Efron-Thisted, Shannon and inverse Simpson indices, and was also estimated on datasets down-sampled to the size of the smallest sample. Repertoire overlap used strict matching of CDR3 nucleotide sequence, V gene and J gene, with Jaccard-based multidimensional scaling clustering. On average, roughly 810,000 unique TCRB clonotypes were obtained from thymus samples, compared with some 84,000 from blood samples.

The V and J genes are TRBV4-3 and TRBJ1-4, with TRBD1 as a weak D call on 6 bases. The clonotype originates from a boy in the first two years of life with a congenital heart defect. Donor details come from another sample of the same person, matched by shared clones. Sample: thymocytes. This receptor has the CDR3 CASSQDSKLDSNEKLFF. In nucleotide form, the sequence is TGCGCCAGCAGCCAAGATAGTAAGTTGGACAGTAATGAAAAACTGTTTTTT.